The clone carrying this T cell receptor beta chain was seen a few times. These data are taken from a study of neoadjuvant anti-PD-1 for oral cavity cancer. Across the study: Patients without progression received a fourth nivolumab dose around day 43, then surgical resection on days 50-56.

This CDR3 contains 12 residues. Germline lookup yields CDR1 KGHSH and CDR2 LQKENI. Between the trimmed V and J ends, which lost 1 base and 3 bases, there was a span of 3 bases. As to time point: after neoadjuvant nivolumab, at surgical resection. These oral cavity squamous cell carcinomas were HPV-negative and locally advanced. Produced via immunoSEQ multiplex PCR; TCRdb's table is partial and in-frame only. This sample has 9,700 or so clones; approximately 57% occur once, and the top ten carry nearly 4.5%. The chain joins TRBV18 to TRBJ2-5, with D unclear. Sample: PBMCs, taken after nivolumab (anti-PD-1) treatment. The TCR comes from a person aged 40-85 years with oral cavity squamous cell carcinoma. CDR3 in DNA: TGTGCCAGCTCACCACTCAAAGAGACCCAGTACTTC. It is translated as CASSPLKETQYF. The variable domain in full, completed from reference TRBV18 and TRBJ2-5, reads NAGVMQNPRHLVRRRGQEARLRCSPMKGHSHVYWYRQLPEEGLKFMVYLQKENIIDESGMPKERFSAEFPKEGPSILRIQQVVRGDSAAYFCASSPLKETQYFGPGTRLLVL.